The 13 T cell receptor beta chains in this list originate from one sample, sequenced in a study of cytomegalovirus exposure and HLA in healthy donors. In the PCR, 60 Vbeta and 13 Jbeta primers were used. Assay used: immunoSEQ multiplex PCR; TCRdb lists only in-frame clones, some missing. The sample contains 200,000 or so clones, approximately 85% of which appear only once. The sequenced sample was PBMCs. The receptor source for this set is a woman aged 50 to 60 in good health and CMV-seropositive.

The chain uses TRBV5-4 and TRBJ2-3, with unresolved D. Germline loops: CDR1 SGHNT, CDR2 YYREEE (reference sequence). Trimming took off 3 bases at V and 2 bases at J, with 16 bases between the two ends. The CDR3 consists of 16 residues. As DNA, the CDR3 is TGTGCCAGCAGCTCCCGACCTACGGGTGCCACAGATACGCAGTATTTT. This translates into CASSSRPTGATDTQYF.

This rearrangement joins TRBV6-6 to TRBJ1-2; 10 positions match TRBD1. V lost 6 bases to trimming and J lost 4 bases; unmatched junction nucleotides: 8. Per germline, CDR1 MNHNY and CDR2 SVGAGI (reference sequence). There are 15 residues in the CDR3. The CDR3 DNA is TGTGCCAGCAGAACCGGGACAGGGGCTTTCTATGGCTACACCTTC. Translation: CASRTGTGAFYGYTF.

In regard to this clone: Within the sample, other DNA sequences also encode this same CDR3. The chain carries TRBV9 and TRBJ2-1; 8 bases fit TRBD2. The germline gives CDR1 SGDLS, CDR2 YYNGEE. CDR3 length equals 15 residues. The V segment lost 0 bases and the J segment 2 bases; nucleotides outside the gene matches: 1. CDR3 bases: TGTGCCAGCAGCGTAGGAGCGGGAGCCTACAATGAGCAGTTCTTC. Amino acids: CASSVGAGAYNEQFF.

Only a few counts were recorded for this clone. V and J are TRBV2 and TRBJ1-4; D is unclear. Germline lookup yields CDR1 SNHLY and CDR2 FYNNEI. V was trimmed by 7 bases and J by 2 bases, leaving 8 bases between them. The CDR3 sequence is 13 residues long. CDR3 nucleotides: TGTGCCAGCACGGGTACCACTAATGAAAAACTGTTTTTT. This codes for CASTGTTNEKLFF.

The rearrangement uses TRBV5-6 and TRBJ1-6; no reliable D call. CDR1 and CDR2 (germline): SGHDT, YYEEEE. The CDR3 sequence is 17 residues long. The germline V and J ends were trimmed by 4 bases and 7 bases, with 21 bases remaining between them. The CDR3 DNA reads TGTGCCAGCAGCCCCTACAAGGAGCGGACTTTAAATTCACCCCTCCACTTT. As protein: CASSPYKERTLNSPLHF.

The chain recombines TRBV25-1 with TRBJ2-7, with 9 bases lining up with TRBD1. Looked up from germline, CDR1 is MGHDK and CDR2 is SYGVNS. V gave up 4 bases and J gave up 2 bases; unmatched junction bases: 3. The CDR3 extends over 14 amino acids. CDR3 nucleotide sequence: TGTGCCAGCAGTGTAGGACAGGGGACCTACGAGCAGTACTTC. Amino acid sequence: CASSVGQGTYEQYF.

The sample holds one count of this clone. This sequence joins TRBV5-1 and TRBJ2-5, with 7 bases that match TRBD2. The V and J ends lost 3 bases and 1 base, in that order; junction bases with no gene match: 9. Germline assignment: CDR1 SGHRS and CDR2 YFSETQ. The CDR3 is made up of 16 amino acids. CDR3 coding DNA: TGCGCCAGCAGCTCACTCGCTAGCGGATTCCAAGAGACCCAGTACTTC. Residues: CASSSLASGFQETQYF.

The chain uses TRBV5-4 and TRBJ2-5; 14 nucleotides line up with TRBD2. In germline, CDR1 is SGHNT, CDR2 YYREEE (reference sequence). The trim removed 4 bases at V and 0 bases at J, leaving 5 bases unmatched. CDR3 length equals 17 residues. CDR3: CASSLGTSGSHQETQYF. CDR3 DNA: TGTGCCAGCAGCCTAGGGACTAGCGGGAGCCACCAAGAGACCCAGTACTTC.

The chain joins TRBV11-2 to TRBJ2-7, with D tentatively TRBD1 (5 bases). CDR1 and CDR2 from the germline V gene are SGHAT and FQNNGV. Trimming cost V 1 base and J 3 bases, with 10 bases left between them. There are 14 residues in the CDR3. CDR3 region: CASSLVTGFYEQYF. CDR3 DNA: TGTGCCAGCAGCTTAGTCACAGGTTTCTACGAGCAGTACTTC. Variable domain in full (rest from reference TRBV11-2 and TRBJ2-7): EAGVAQSPRYKIIEKRQSVAFWCNPISGHATLYWYQQILGQGPKLLIQFQNNGVVDDSQLPKDRFSAERLKGVDSTLKIQPAKLEDSAVYLCASSLVTGFYEQYFGPGTRLTVT.

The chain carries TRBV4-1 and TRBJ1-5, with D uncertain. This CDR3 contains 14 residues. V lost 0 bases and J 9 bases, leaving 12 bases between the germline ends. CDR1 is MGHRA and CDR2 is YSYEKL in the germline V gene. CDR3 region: CASSQEVTDPPQHF. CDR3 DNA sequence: TGCGCCAGCAGCCAAGAGGTTACAGATCCGCCCCAGCATTTT.

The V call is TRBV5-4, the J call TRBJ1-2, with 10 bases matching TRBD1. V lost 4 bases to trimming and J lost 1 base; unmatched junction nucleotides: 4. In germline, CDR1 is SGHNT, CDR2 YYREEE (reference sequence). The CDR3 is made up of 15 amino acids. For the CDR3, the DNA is TGTGCCAGCAGCCCAGGACAGGGGGTTAACTATGGCTACACCTTC. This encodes CASSPGQGVNYGYTF.

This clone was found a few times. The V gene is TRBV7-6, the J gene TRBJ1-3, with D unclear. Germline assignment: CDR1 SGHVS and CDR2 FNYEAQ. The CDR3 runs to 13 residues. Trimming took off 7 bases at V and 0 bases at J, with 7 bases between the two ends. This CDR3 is CASTASSGNTIYF. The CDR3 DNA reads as TGTGCCAGCACCGCCAGCTCTGGAAACACCATATATTTT.

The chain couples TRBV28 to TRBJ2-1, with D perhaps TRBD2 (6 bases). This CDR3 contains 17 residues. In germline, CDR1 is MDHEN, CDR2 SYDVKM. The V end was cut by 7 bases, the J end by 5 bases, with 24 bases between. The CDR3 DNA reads TGTGCCAGCACCGACTGGGTAGCGGAGAGCTTACACAATGAGCAGTTCTTC. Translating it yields CASTDWVAESLHNEQFF. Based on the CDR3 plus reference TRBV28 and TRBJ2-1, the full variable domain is DVKVTQSSRYLVKRTGEKVFLECVQDMDHENMFWYRQDPGLGLRLIYFSYDVKMKEKGDIPEGYSVSREKKERFSLILESASTNQTSMYLCASTDWVAESLHNEQFFGPGTRLTVL.